These 25 T cell receptor beta chains were sequenced from one sample in a study of OX40 agonist ivuxolimab in advanced cancers. TCRdb's table, derived via immunoSEQ multiplex PCR, lists solely in-frame clones and lacks some. This sample has about 91,000 clones, with about nine tenths found just once. The material sequenced was CD4+ or CD8+ T cells sorted from blood, taken in a trial of the OX40 agonist ivuxolimab. Every receptor here comes from an adult with an advanced solid tumor such as melanoma, head and neck, liver or kidney cancer.

This clone came up once. The chain uses TRBV6-5 and TRBJ1-1, with 7 bases matching TRBD1. The CDR3 has 16 residues. Per the germline V gene, CDR1 is MNHEY and CDR2 is SVGAGI. V gave up 0 bases and J gave up 4 bases; unmatched junction bases: 8. Here the CDR3 DNA reads TGTGCCAGCAGTTACTCCGCCACAGGGGCGACCACTGAAGCTTTCTTT. It specifies CASSYSATGATTEAFF.

To note about this clone: This specimen includes other DNA sequences encoding the same CDR3. This chain links TRBV7-9 with TRBJ2-7, with TRBD2 as a possible D gene (5 bases). This CDR3 is 13 amino acids long. The V gene's germline CDR1 is SEHNR and CDR2 FQNEAQ (reference sequence). V shed 3 bases and J shed 2 bases, with 8 bases lying between them. CDR3 amino acids: CASSFGGTYEQYF. The CDR3 nucleotides are TGTGCCAGCAGCTTCGGAGGAACCTACGAGCAGTACTTC.

The sample holds a few counts of this clone. The chain employs TRBV2 and TRBJ2-1, with D hard to call. The CDR3 is made up of 17 amino acids. V was shortened by 4 bases and J by 7 bases, with 23 bases between the two germline ends. Germline assignment: CDR1 SNHLY and CDR2 FYNNEI. Here the CDR3 reads CASSAASATDSLNEQFF. The CDR3 DNA reads as TGTGCCAGCAGTGCGGCATCCGCAACGGATAGCCTGAATGAGCAGTTCTTC.

The chain is built from TRBV18 and TRBJ2-3; D is unclear. CDR1 is KGHSH and CDR2 is LQKENI in the germline V gene. The CDR3 has 16 amino acids. Trimming removed 1 base at V and 0 bases at J, with 11 bases between. The CDR3 DNA sequence: TGTGCCAGCTCACCACTGTCTTTAATCAGCACAGATACGCAGTATTTT. Protein sequence: CASSPLSLISTDTQYF.

The gene calls are TRBV7-8 and TRBJ2-5; 10 positions agree with TRBD1. Germline CDR1 and CDR2: SGHVS and FQNEAQ. The CDR3 runs to 17 residues. V shed 1 base, J shed 9 bases, and the junction held 14 bases outside the gene matches. Here the CDR3 reads CASSLGGPGQGPWAQYF. The CDR3, as DNA: TGTGCCAGCAGCTTAGGAGGCCCGGGACAGGGGCCATGGGCCCAGTACTTC.

The chain couples TRBV27 to TRBJ1-4; D might be TRBD1 (6 bases). This CDR3 comprises 14 residues. V was trimmed by 8 bases and J by 8 bases, leaving 18 bases between them. CDR1 is MNHEY, CDR2 SMNVEV, per germline (reference sequence). The CDR3 loop reads CASRRGQSNEKLFF. CDR3 coding DNA: TGTGCCAGCCGACGCGGACAGTCAAACGAAAAACTGTTTTTT.

The V and J genes are TRBV9 and TRBJ1-2; D is unresolved. Per germline, CDR1 SGDLS and CDR2 YYNGEE. This CDR3 region has 15 residues. Trimming left V 0 bases short and J 8 bases short, with 17 bases between. CDR3 region: CASSVGQEGWEGYTF. In DNA form, the CDR3 reads TGTGCCAGCAGCGTAGGGCAGGAGGGTTGGGAAGGCTACACCTTC.

This clone has only one observation. The chain combines TRBV23-1 with TRBJ2-7, with D hard to call. TRBV23-1 is an ORF for which the function is uncertain. The CDR3 contains 12 residues. Trimming shortened V by 4 bases and J by 4 bases, and 8 bases separated the two germline ends. The CDR3 DNA is TGCGCCAGCAGTCCCGACTTGTACGAGCAGTACTTC. The encoded protein is CASSPDLYEQYF.

This clone was seen a single time. This rearrangement joins TRBV7-9 to TRBJ1-1; D not certain. Per the germline V gene, CDR1 is SEHNR and CDR2 is FQNEAQ (reference sequence). Trimming stripped 5 bases from V and 6 bases from J, with 16 bases between. The CDR3 is made up of 14 amino acids. For the CDR3, the DNA is TGTGCCAGCAGCCTCCTGGGTTCTGACCCTGAAGCTTTCTTT. It translates to CASSLLGSDPEAFF.

The chain uses TRBV19 and TRBJ2-1, with 9 bases matching TRBD1. This CDR3 contains 15 residues. Losses at the gene ends were 4 bases for V and 5 bases for J; bases not matched to a gene: 6. Per the germline V gene, CDR1 is LNHDA and CDR2 is SQIVND (reference sequence). This CDR3 is CASSRTGDDHNEQFF. In DNA form, the CDR3 reads TGTGCCAGTAGTAGGACAGGGGATGACCACAATGAGCAGTTCTTC.

A single count supports this clone. The V gene is TRBV14, the J gene TRBJ1-1; 11 bases line up with TRBD1. V shed 1 base, J shed 2 bases, and the junction held 0 bases outside the gene matches. Germline CDR1 SGHDN, CDR2 FVKESK. The CDR3 is 15 residues long. As DNA, the CDR3 is TGTGCCAGCAGCCAAGGGACAGGGGGCAACACTGAAGCTTTCTTT. Translating gives CASSQGTGGNTEAFF.

The chain has TRBV5-1 and TRBJ2-1; TRBD2 aligns across 7 bases. This CDR3 is built from 15 residues. Trimming at V came to 0 bases and at J to 1 base, leaving 1 base not matched to a gene. The V gene's germline CDR1 is SGHRS and CDR2 YFSETQ. The chain's CDR3 is CASSLDGGSYNEQFF. CDR3 sequence (DNA): TGCGCCAGCAGCTTGGACGGGGGGTCCTACAATGAGCAGTTCTTC.

The genes are TRBV18 and TRBJ2-1; perhaps TRBD2 as D (6 bases). Trimming stripped 3 bases from V and 4 bases from J, with 10 bases between. CDR1 is KGHSH, CDR2 LQKENI, per germline. The CDR3 spans 14 residues. The CDR3 protein is CASSPRERYNEQFF. In DNA, the CDR3 is TGTGCCAGCTCACCTCGGGAGAGGTACAATGAGCAGTTCTTC.

V usage is TRBV6-6 and J usage is TRBJ1-1; no clear D gene. This CDR3 has 13 residues. Trimming pared 8 bases from V and 0 bases from J, leaving 10 bases between. From germline, CDR1 is MNHNY and CDR2 SVGAGI (reference sequence). This CDR3 is CASRETMNTEAFF. Written as DNA, the CDR3 is TGTGCCAGCCGGGAGACTATGAACACTGAAGCTTTCTTT.

The chain is built from TRBV6-5 and TRBJ2-7; perhaps TRBD1 as D (6 bases). The CDR3 is made up of 12 amino acids. CDR1 and CDR2 from the germline V gene are MNHEY and SVGAGI. V lost 4 bases, J lost 5 bases, and 9 bases lay in between. The CDR3 bases are TGTGCCAGCAGTTCAGGGGACCACGAGCAGTACTTC. As protein: CASSSGDHEQYF.

The chain joins TRBV6-6 to TRBJ1-2, with 8 bases that match TRBD1. The CDR3 is 15 residues long. V gave up 6 bases and J gave up 4 bases; unmatched junction bases: 10. Germline loops: CDR1 MNHNY, CDR2 SVGAGI (reference sequence). In DNA, the CDR3 is TGTGCCAGCAGCTCCGGGACAGGACTTACCTATGGCTACACCTTC. This encodes CASSSGTGLTYGYTF.

The V call is TRBV2, the J call TRBJ2-7; possible D gene TRBD1, 5 bases. Germline loops: CDR1 SNHLY, CDR2 FYNNEI. This CDR3 region has 16 residues. V lost 1 base, J lost 4 bases, and 17 bases lay in between. For the CDR3, the DNA is TGTGCCAGCAGTGAAGAGGGGCAGAGAACCCTTTACGAGCAGTACTTC. It codes for CASSEEGQRTLYEQYF.

The J gene is TRBJ2-1, the V gene TRBV10-2; 7 nucleotides match TRBD2. Germline V gives CDR1 WSHSY, CDR2 SAAADI. The length of the CDR3 is 16 residues. J gave up 7 bases and V 1 base, and 10 bases lay outside the gene matches. The CDR3 region has the DNA TGCGCCAGCAGTGAGTTCATGTGGACTAGTGGGAATGAGCAGTTCTTC. This codes for CASSEFMWTSGNEQFF.

V is TRBV5-1 and J is TRBJ2-1; D call uncertain. The CDR3 is 13 residues long. The germline V gene has CDR1 SGHRS and CDR2 YFSETQ. The V end was cut by 5 bases, the J end by 5 bases, with 11 bases between. CDR3: CASRTRSDNEQFF. CDR3 coding DNA: TGCGCCAGCAGGACGAGGTCCGACAATGAGCAGTTCTTC.

This clone was recorded a few times. The chain recombines TRBV5-1 with TRBJ1-4; D is undetermined. The CDR3 spans 14 residues. Trimming cost V 4 bases and J 4 bases, with 11 bases left between them. CDR1 SGHRS and CDR2 YFSETQ come from the germline V gene. The CDR3: CASSPDGLNEKLFF. The CDR3 DNA sequence: TGCGCCAGCAGCCCGGACGGACTTAATGAAAAACTGTTTTTT.

The rearrangement joins TRBV5-8 to TRBJ2-3; D is possibly TRBD1 (6 bases). Looked up from germline, CDR1 is SGHTS and CDR2 is YDEGEE. Trimming stripped 7 bases from V and 0 bases from J, with 18 bases between. This CDR3 spans 16 amino acids. The CDR3 nucleotides are TGTGCCAGCGGCACGGGACACCTGAAGAGCACAGATACGCAGTATTTT. It yields the protein CASGTGHLKSTDTQYF.

The V gene is TRBV7-9, the J gene TRBJ1-1; D not resolved. CDR3 length: 13 amino acids. The V gene's germline CDR1 is SEHNR and CDR2 FQNEAQ (reference sequence). With 5 bases removed from V and 4 bases from J, the gap between germline ends came to 11 bases. The DNA for the CDR3 is TGTGCCAGCAGCCCCCAGGTGGGCACTGAAGCTTTCTTT. As protein: CASSPQVGTEAFF.

V and J are TRBV6-6 and TRBJ2-5; D is perhaps TRBD2 (6 bases). Near its end, the DNA agrees better with TRBJ2-7, so the J call may be wrong. The CDR3 spans 15 residues. Germline V gene lookup returns CDR1 MNHNY and CDR2 SVGAGI (reference sequence). In nucleotides, the CDR3 is TGTGCCAGCAGTTACATAGCGGTCGGCTCCTACGAGCAGTACTTC. This gives the protein CASSYIAVGSYEQYF.

V usage is TRBV29-1 and J usage is TRBJ1-4; D gene ambiguous. Germline loops: CDR1 SQVTM, CDR2 ANQGSEA. With 5 bases removed from V and 0 bases from J, the gap between germline ends came to 4 bases. This CDR3 is built from 12 residues. The CDR3 loop is CSVQTTNEKLFF. The DNA for the CDR3 is TGCAGCGTTCAAACAACTAATGAAAAACTGTTTTTT. Full variable domain (outside the CDR3, taken from reference TRBV29-1 and TRBJ1-4): SAVISQKPSRDICQRGTSLTIQCQVDSQVTMMFWYRQQPGQSLTLIATANQGSEATYESGFVIDKFPISRPNLTFSTLTVSNMSPEDSSIYLCSVQTTNEKLFFGSGTQLSVL.

The chain is built from TRBV19 and TRBJ2-2, with D perhaps TRBD2 (6 bases). V was shortened by 1 base and J by 4 bases, with 25 bases between the two germline ends. The CDR3 spans 20 residues. CDR1 is LNHDA, CDR2 SQIVND, per germline (reference sequence). CDR3 DNA sequence: TGTGCCAGTAGTATAGTAAGGGGAAAAAGACTAGGCTCGGGCACCGGGGAGCTGTTTTTT. Protein product: CASSIVRGKRLGSGTGELFF.